The 5 T cell receptor beta chains below all came from one sample that was sequenced in a study of vaccination and CD4 T cells after COVID-19. Cultured CD4+ T-cell DNA underwent Oncomine TCR Beta short-read sequencing. MiXCR, run by TCRdb on the PCR reads, gives a single entry per CDR3 protein. The data show some 9,000 distinct CDR3 sequences, roughly 30% seen once. No antigens are known for them. Documented treatment: roughly 10-day PBMC culture with coronavirus spike peptide pools or control peptides (ViraFEST assay). CD4+ T cells of the unexposed donor were collected before the COVID-19 pandemic (2011-2018). The sample consisted of CD4+ T cells from blood, cultured in vitro. Every receptor here comes from a human donor in good health.

The chain employs TRBV30 and TRBJ1-1; D ambiguous. V was cut by 2 bases and J by 6 bases, with 10 bases left in between. CDR3 size: 12 residues. CDR1 and CDR2 from the germline V gene are GTSNPN and SVGIG (reference sequence). The CDR3 loop reads CAWSNLLSEAFF. CDR3 DNA: TGTGCCTGGAGTAATCTGTTGTCTGAAGCTTTCTTT.

This clonotype has just a few counts. The chain couples TRBV19 to TRBJ1-1, with D unclear. Germline-derived CDR1 and CDR2 are LNHDA and SQIVND (reference sequence). Trimming removed 5 bases from V and 8 bases from J, with 15 bases in between. The CDR3 covers 13 residues. The chain's CDR3 is CASSFSASAEAFF. CDR3 nucleotides: TGTGCCAGTAGTTTCTCAGCCTCTGCCGAAGCTTTCTTT.

There are a few counts of this clonotype. At one of its ends the junction is not consistent with the germline gene, which may arise from a read error. The rearrangement links TRBV20-1 to TRBJ1-6; possibly TRBD1 for D (6 bases). This CDR3 has 16 residues. Germline CDR1 reads DFQATT; CDR2 reads SNEGSKA (reference sequence). Here the CDR3 DNA reads TGCAGTGCCAGAGCGGCAGGGGCGGAATTTAATTCACCCCTCCACTTT. This codes for CSARAAGAEFNSPLHF.

This chain uses TRBV14 with TRBJ1-6; 8 nucleotides match TRBD1. CDR1 is SGHDN and CDR2 is FVKESK in the germline V gene. V was clipped by 2 bases and J by 6 bases; unmatched bases: 9. The CDR3 has 17 amino acids. The chain's CDR3 is CASSQFSGDRINSPLHF. The CDR3 DNA follows: TGTGCCAGCAGCCAATTCTCTGGGGACAGGATTAATTCACCCCTCCACTTT.

The gene calls are TRBV20-1 and TRBJ1-1; D unresolved. Germline assignment: CDR1 DFQATT and CDR2 SNEGSKA (reference sequence). This CDR3 has 13 residues. Trimming shortened V by 2 bases and J by 5 bases, and 12 bases separated the two germline ends. For the CDR3, the DNA is TGCAGTGCTAGATCCTCCGCGGATACTGAAGCTTTCTTT. Its translation is CSARSSADTEAFF.